The entry that follows covers one T cell receptor beta chain sequence. The sample holds many counts of this clonotype. It lacks a known antigen. One base away there is no much larger clone; base qualities are not given. The record originates from a study of HIV-infected patients and healthy controls (dated by TCRdb to between 2012 and 2015). V and J are truncated by 0 bases and 7 bases respectively, leaving an intervening sequence of 16 bases. Looking up the germline V gene (reference sequence) yields CDR1 DFQATT and CDR2 SNEGSKA. The CDR3, from cysteine to phenylalanine, totals 15 residues. CDR3 DNA only is kept here, 45 bases in frame from base 1. The library relied on 5' RACE. The sequencing machine was an Illumina MiSeq. Using fastp trimming at Q25 and MiXCR clonotype assembly, TCRdb reanalyzed the public sequencing data and kept in-frame beta chains. Each CDR3 protein appears once, grouped with its most common genes and DNA. The sample table shows 55,000 to 70,000 distinct CDR3 sequences, and about 19% are seen once. The ten largest account for 1.4% of the sample.

The sequence joins TRBV20-1 to TRBJ2-1, with no D gene named confidently. The source is a human donor in good health. Sequencing was carried out using CD4+ T cells from blood. The sequenced DNA is TGCAGTGCTAGAGATTTGACCACCTCAGGAAATGAGCAGTTCTTC. Translation gives CSARDLTTSGNEQFF.